The 25 T cell receptor beta chains presented below share a single source sample, sequenced in a study of blood T cell repertoires in COVID-19. Assay used: immunoSEQ multiplex PCR; TCRdb lists only in-frame clones, some missing. The sample lists 150,000 to 180,000 clones; 70% to 90% were seen once. The sample taken for sequencing was peripheral blood. The receptor source for this set is a man in his 60s with COVID-19, enrolled during active disease.

The chain is built from TRBV27 and TRBJ2-5; 7 nucleotides line up with TRBD2. CDR3 length: 13 amino acids. CDR1 is MNHEY, CDR2 SMNVEV, per germline (reference sequence). The V and J ends lost 6 bases and 6 bases, in that order; junction bases with no gene match: 7. The CDR3 sequence: CASRRTSAQTQYF. CDR3 nucleotide sequence: TGTGCCAGCAGGCGTACTAGCGCACAGACCCAGTACTTC.

V is TRBV7-2 and J is TRBJ1-1; possibly TRBD1 for D (6 bases). The CDR3 spans 13 residues. Germline CDR1 SGHTA, CDR2 FQGNSA. V lost 2 bases to trimming and J lost 4 bases, with 8 bases between them. CDR3 protein: CASSLYRATEAFF. Here the CDR3 DNA reads TGTGCCAGCAGCTTATACAGGGCCACTGAAGCTTTCTTT. The complete variable domain, with remaining parts taken from reference TRBV7-2 and TRBJ1-1, reads GAGVSQSPSNKVTEKGKDVELRCDPISGHTALYWYRQSLGQGLEFLIYFQGNSAPDKSGLPSDRFSAERTGGSVSTLTIQRTQQEDSAVYLCASSLYRATEAFFGQGTRLTVV.

The rearrangement joins TRBV6-6 to TRBJ1-2; possible D gene TRBD1, 5 bases. Trimming left V 2 bases short and J 5 bases short, with 9 bases between. This CDR3 contains 13 residues. Germline-derived CDR1 and CDR2 are MNHNY and SVGAGI (reference sequence). The CDR3 DNA reads TGTGCCAGCAGTTACGTGGGGGGATATGGCTACACCTTC. Protein sequence: CASSYVGGYGYTF.

This clone has only one observation. The chain links TRBV29-1 to TRBJ2-1, with 7 bases fitting TRBD2. Germline values: CDR1 SQVTM, CDR2 ANQGSEA. CDR3 length: 12 amino acids. The CDR3 loop reads CSYLGGRAEQFF. The CDR3 DNA reads as TGCTCCTACCTGGGGGGGAGGGCCGAGCAGTTCTTC.

The genes are TRBV6-6 and TRBJ1-2; D unresolved. V lost 5 bases to trimming and J lost 3 bases, with 22 bases between them. The CDR3 has 17 residues. The V gene's germline CDR1 is MNHNY and CDR2 SVGAGI (reference sequence). CDR3 DNA: TGTGCCAGCAGTCCCCAACTAACCCAGCGTTATGACTATGGCTACACCTTC. This encodes CASSPQLTQRYDYGYTF.

This clone showed up just once. The chain joins TRBV9 to TRBJ1-2; no reliable D call. Trimming removed 0 bases from V and 3 bases from J, with 9 bases in between. Germline V gene lookup returns CDR1 SGDLS and CDR2 YYNGEE. The CDR3 sequence is 14 residues long. This CDR3 reads CASSVDGSDYGYTF. CDR3 coding DNA: TGTGCCAGCAGCGTAGACGGGTCTGACTATGGCTACACCTTC.

The J gene is TRBJ1-3, the V gene TRBV7-2; D ambiguous. The germline gives CDR1 SGHTA, CDR2 FQGNSA. This CDR3 is built from 15 residues. The V and J ends lost 4 bases and 4 bases respectively, with 14 bases between them. This CDR3 is CASSSYRVSGNTIYF. The CDR3, as DNA: TGTGCCAGCAGCTCCTACCGGGTCTCAGGAAACACCATATATTTT.

This clone was seen a single time. The chain uses TRBV24-1 and TRBJ2-3; TRBD2 might be the D (5 bases). The CDR3 runs 16 residues. CDR1 and CDR2 (germline): KGHDR, SFDVKD. With 3 bases removed from V and 0 bases from J, the gap between germline ends came to 12 bases. In DNA form, the CDR3 reads TGTGCCACCAGTGATCAGGACTTAACTAGCACAGATACGCAGTATTTT. It is translated as CATSDQDLTSTDTQYF.

The chain links TRBV9 to TRBJ2-1; a weak D match, TRBD2 (6 bases). CDR3 size: 14 residues. The germline gives CDR1 SGDLS, CDR2 YYNGEE. Deletions cut 3 bases from V and 10 bases from J, with 17 bases between. The CDR3 coding sequence is TGTGCCAGCAGCGCCCGGGACTCCTCCACGGAGCAGTTCTTC. It translates to CASSARDSSTEQFF.

The chain links TRBV7-2 to TRBJ1-1; TRBD1 aligns across 9 bases. V shed 4 bases, J shed 0 bases, and the junction held 3 bases outside the gene matches. Germline V lookup: CDR1 SGHTA, CDR2 FQGNSA. This CDR3 is built from 15 residues. CDR3 sequence (DNA): TGTGCCAGCAGCTCACAGGGGGCCATGAACACTGAAGCTTTCTTT. It specifies CASSSQGAMNTEAFF.

The rearrangement joins TRBV5-8 to TRBJ1-5; TRBD1 matches at 7 bases. Germline CDR1 and CDR2: SGHTS and YDEGEE. CDR3 size: 17 residues. Unmatched junction bases numbered 13, after V lost 7 bases and J lost 0 bases. The CDR3 loop is CASVRQGLVYSNQPQHF. Here the CDR3 DNA reads TGTGCCAGCGTCAGACAGGGTCTTGTATATAGCAATCAGCCCCAGCATTTT.

Of note for this clone: The germline gene is not matched at one end of the junction; a read error may be the cause. This sequence joins TRBV7-7 and TRBJ1-4; 9 nucleotides agree with TRBD1. The V gene's germline CDR1 is SSHAT and CDR2 FNYEAQ (reference sequence). CDR3 size: 14 residues. The CDR3 sequence is CASSPQGAGEKLFF. CDR3 in DNA: TGTGCTAGCAGCCCACAGGGGGCGGGTGAAAAACTGTTTTTT.

The chain links TRBV3-1 (or the pseudogene TRBV3-2) to TRBJ2-6, with D tentatively TRBD1 (6 bases). The length of the CDR3 is 17 residues. Per the germline V gene, CDR1 is LGHDT and CDR2 is YNNKEL (reference sequence). Trimming removed 1 base at V and 0 bases at J, with 10 bases between. The CDR3 nucleotides read TGTGCCAGCAGCCAAGGGAGACAGGACTCTGGGGCCAACGTCCTGACTTTC. Its translation is CASSQGRQDSGANVLTF.

The V call is TRBV7-3, the J call TRBJ2-2; 9 nucleotides align to TRBD1. The J segment lost 3 bases and the V segment lost 3 bases, leaving 2 bases of the junction unmatched. Germline V gives CDR1 SGHTA, CDR2 FQGTGA. CDR3 length equals 15 residues. For the CDR3, the DNA is TGTGCCAGCAGCTTGGGACAGGGAGACACCGGGGAGCTGTTTTTT. This gives the protein CASSLGQGDTGELFF.

With regard to this clone: One end of the junction does not line up with germline, which may come from a read error. The chain is built from TRBV3-1 (or the pseudogene TRBV3-2) and TRBJ1-4; 9 bases are shared with TRBD1. The CDR3 is made up of 19 amino acids. Germline CDR1 LGHDT, CDR2 YNNKEL (reference sequence). DNA of the CDR3: TGTGCCAGCAGCCAAGCACGACAGGGGGGTAGGGGAGCTAATAAAAAACTGTTTTTT. Residues: CASSQARQGGRGANKKLFF.

This chain connects TRBV9 to TRBJ1-4; 7 nucleotides align to TRBD1. Germline assignment: CDR1 SGDLS and CDR2 YYNGEE. With V trimmed by 4 bases and J by 0 bases, 3 bases remained unmatched. The CDR3 totals 15 residues. The CDR3 protein is CASSPQGATNEKLFF. DNA of the CDR3: TGTGCCAGCAGCCCCCAGGGGGCAACTAATGAAAAACTGTTTTTT. The whole variable domain, filled in from reference TRBV9 and TRBJ1-4, reads DSGVTQTPKHLITATGQRVTLRCSPRSGDLSVYWYQQSLDQGLQFLIQYYNGEERAKGNILERFSAQQFPDLHSELNLSSLELGDSALYFCASSPQGATNEKLFFGSGTQLSVL.

This clone has more than one count but fewer than ten. The V call is TRBV24-1, the J call TRBJ2-1; 7 bases line up with TRBD1. The V and J ends lost 7 bases and 3 bases, in that order; junction bases with no gene match: 5. Germline CDR1 KGHDR, CDR2 SFDVKD. This CDR3 has 14 residues. The CDR3 spells CATRSGQHYNEQFF. The CDR3 DNA reads TGTGCCACCAGGTCGGGACAGCACTACAATGAGCAGTTCTTC.

CDR3 sequence: CASSQEGLAGNSYNEQFF. The CDR3 coding sequence is TGTGCCAGCAGCCAGGAGGGACTAGCGGGAAACTCCTACAATGAGCAGTTCTTC. The V call is TRBV5-4, the J call TRBJ2-1; 13 bases line up with TRBD2. There are 18 residues in the CDR3. Unmatched junction bases numbered 7, after V lost 4 bases and J lost 0 bases. CDR1 and CDR2 from the germline V gene are SGHNT and YYREEE (reference sequence). Together with reference TRBV5-4 and TRBJ2-1, the CDR3 gives the full variable domain: ETGVTQSPTHLIKTRGQQVTLRCSSQSGHNTVSWYQQALGQGPQFIFQYYREEENGRGNFPPRFSGLQFPNYSSELNVNALELDDSALYLCASSQEGLAGNSYNEQFFGPGTRLTVL.

This chain links TRBV9 with TRBJ1-1, with a tentative D call TRBD1 (5 bases). CDR1 SGDLS and CDR2 YYNGEE come from the germline V gene. The CDR3 runs 14 residues. Trimming pared 0 bases from V and 7 bases from J, leaving 13 bases between. CDR3 sequence: CASSVEVGGYEAFF. The CDR3, as DNA: TGTGCCAGCAGCGTAGAGGTCGGGGGATATGAAGCTTTCTTT.

The chain is built from TRBV25-1 and TRBJ2-7; 14 nucleotides align to TRBD2. The CDR3 consists of 15 residues. J gave up 6 bases and V 1 base, and 2 bases lay outside the gene matches. Germline lookup yields CDR1 MGHDK and CDR2 SYGVNS. The CDR3 DNA follows: TGTGCCAGCAGTGAATCGACTAGCGGGAGGGGCGAGCAGTACTTC. Encoded protein: CASSESTSGRGEQYF.

With regard to this clone: The sample has other DNA sequences that encode this CDR3 too. V gene TRBV7-9 combines with J gene TRBJ1-2, with D possibly TRBD1 on 5 matching bases. V gave up 1 base and J gave up 4 bases, with 7 bases separating them. The CDR3 contains 13 residues. Germline CDR1 is SEHNR and CDR2 is FQNEAQ (reference sequence). CDR3: CASSLGQFYGYTF. The CDR3 nucleotides are TGTGCCAGCAGCTTAGGACAGTTCTATGGCTACACCTTC.

The rearrangement links TRBV21-1 to TRBJ1-6. TRBV21-1 is a recognized pseudogene. The length of the CDR3 is 16 residues. CDR3 in amino acids: CASSLPVSSYNSPLHF. The DNA of the CDR3 is TGTGCCAGCAGCCTTCCGGTTAGCTCCTATAATTCACCCCTCCACTTT.

V gene TRBV5-1 combines with J gene TRBJ2-5; 9 bases are shared with TRBD2. The CDR3 consists of 17 residues. CDR1 is SGHRS, CDR2 YFSETQ, per germline. V lost 0 bases and J lost 1; bases outside the gene matches: 7. CDR3 region: CASSLVGTSRTQETQYF. The CDR3 DNA is TGCGCCAGCAGCTTGGTAGGGACTAGCAGAACCCAAGAGACCCAGTACTTC.

V is TRBV29-1 and J is TRBJ2-2, with 8 positions matching TRBD2. After removal of 6 bases from V and 0 bases from J, the junction contained 3 bases not matched to a gene. Germline lookup yields CDR1 SQVTM and CDR2 ANQGSEA. The CDR3 extends over 14 amino acids. The DNA of the CDR3 is TGCAGCGTCAATAGCGGGACGAACACCGGGGAGCTGTTTTTT. Translating gives CSVNSGTNTGELFF.

J is TRBJ2-1 and V is TRBV6-5; TRBD1 aligns across 8 bases. The junction had 5 bases not matched to a gene; V was cut back by 4 bases and J by 12 bases. The CDR3 runs 12 residues. In germline, CDR1 is MNHEY, CDR2 SVGAGI. The CDR3 spells CASSSTGVGQFF. CDR3 nucleotide sequence: TGTGCCAGCAGTTCGACAGGGGTAGGGCAGTTCTTC.